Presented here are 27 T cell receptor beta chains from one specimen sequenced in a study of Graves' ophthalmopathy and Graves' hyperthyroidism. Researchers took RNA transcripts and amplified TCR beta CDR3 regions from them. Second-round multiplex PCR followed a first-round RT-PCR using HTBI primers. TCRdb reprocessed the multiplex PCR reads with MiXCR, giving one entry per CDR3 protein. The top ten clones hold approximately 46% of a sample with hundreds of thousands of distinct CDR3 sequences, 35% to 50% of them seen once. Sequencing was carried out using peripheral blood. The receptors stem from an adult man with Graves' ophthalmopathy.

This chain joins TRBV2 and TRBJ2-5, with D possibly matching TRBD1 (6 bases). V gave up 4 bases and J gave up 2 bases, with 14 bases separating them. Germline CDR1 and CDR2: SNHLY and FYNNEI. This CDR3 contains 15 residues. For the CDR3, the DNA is TGTGCCAGCAGTGCAGAGCCTGGACAGCAAGAGACCCAGTACTTC. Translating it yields CASSAEPGQQETQYF.

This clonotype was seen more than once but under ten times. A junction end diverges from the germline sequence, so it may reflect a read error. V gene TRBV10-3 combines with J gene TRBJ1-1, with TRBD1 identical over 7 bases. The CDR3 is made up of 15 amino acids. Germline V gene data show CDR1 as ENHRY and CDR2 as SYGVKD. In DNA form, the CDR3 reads TGTGCCAGCAGTGAACCTGGGACAGTGCTAACTGAAGCTTTCTTT. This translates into CASSEPGTVLTEAFF.

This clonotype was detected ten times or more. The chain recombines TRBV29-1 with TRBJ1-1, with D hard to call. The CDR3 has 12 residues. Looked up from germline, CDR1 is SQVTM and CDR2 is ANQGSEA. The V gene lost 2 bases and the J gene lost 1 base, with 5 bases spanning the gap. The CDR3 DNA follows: TGCAGCGTTGAAAGCCAGAACACTGAAGCTTTCTTT. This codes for CSVESQNTEAFF.

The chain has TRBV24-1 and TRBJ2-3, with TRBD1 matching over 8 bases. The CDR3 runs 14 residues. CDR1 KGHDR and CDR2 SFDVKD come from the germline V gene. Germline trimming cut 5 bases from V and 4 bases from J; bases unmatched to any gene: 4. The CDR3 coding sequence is TGTGCCACCAGTGCCTTGGGACAGGCAGATACGCAGTATTTT. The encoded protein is CATSALGQADTQYF.

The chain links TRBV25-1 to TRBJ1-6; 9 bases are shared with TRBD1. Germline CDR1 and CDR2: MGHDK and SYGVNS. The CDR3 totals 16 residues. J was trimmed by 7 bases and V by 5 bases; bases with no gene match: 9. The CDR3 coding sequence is TGTGCCAGCAGTTACTTGGGGACAGGGTCAAATTCACCCCTCCACTTT. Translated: CASSYLGTGSNSPLHF.

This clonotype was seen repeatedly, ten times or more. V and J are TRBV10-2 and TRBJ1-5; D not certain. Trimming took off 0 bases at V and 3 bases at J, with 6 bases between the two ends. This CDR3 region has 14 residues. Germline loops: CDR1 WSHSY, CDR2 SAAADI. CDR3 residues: CASSESAYNQPQHF. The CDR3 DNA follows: TGCGCCAGCAGTGAGTCGGCCTACAATCAGCCCCAGCATTTT.

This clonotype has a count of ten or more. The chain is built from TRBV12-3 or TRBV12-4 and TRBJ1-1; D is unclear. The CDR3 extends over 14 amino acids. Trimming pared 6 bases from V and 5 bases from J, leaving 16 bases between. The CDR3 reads CASSSGRVGTEAFF. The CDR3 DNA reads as TGTGCCAGCAGCTCCGGACGGGTCGGGACTGAAGCTTTCTTT.

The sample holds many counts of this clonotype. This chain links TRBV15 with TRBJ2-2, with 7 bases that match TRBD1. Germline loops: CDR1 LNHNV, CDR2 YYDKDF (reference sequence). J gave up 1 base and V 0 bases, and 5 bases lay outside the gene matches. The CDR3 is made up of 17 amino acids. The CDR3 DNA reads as TGTGCCACCAGCAGAGAAGGAACAGGGGTGAACACCGGGGAGCTGTTTTTT. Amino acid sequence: CATSREGTGVNTGELFF.

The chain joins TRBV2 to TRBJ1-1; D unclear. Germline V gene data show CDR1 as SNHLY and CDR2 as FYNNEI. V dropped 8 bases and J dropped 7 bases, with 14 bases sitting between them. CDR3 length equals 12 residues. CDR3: CASSPLVGEAFF. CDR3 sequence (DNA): TGTGCCAGCTCACCCCTGGTCGGTGAAGCTTTCTTT.

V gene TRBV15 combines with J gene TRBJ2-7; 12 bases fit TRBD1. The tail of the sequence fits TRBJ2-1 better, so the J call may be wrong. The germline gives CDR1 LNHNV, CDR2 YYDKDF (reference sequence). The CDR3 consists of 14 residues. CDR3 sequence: CATRGTGGSGEQFF. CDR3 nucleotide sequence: TGTGCCACCAGAGGGACAGGGGGCTCTGGAGAGCAGTTCTTC.

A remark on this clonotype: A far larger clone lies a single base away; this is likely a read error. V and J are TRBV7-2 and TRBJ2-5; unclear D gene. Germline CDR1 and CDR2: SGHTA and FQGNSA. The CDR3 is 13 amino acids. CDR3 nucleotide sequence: TGTGCCAGCAGCTTAGGTGGGGTTGAGACCCGGTACTTC. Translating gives CASSLGGVETRYF.

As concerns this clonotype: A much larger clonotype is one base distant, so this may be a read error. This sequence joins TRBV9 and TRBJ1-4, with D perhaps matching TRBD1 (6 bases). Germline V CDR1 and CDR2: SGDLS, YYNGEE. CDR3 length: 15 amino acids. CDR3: CASSVTGQTNEKLVF. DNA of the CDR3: TGTGCCAGCAGCGTGACAGGCCAAACTAATGAAAAACTGGTTTTT.

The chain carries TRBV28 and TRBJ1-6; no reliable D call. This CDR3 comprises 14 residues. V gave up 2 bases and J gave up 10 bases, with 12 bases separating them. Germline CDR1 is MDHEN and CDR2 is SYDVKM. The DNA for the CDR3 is TGTGCCAGCAGTTTAGTTTCCCCTAGATCACCCCTCCACTTT. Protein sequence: CASSLVSPRSPLHF.

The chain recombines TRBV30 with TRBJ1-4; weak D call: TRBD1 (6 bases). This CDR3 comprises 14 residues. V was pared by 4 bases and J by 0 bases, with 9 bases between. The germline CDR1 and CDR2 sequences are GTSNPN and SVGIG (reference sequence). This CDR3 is CAWTNRATNEKLFF. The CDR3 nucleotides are TGTGCCTGGACAAACAGGGCAACTAATGAAAAACTGTTTTTT.

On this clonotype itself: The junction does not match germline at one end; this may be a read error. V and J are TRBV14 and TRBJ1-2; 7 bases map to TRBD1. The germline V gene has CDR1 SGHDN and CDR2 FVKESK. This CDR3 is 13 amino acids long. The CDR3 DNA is TGTGCTAGCAGGGAAGGGGGCGGATCTGGCTACACCTTC. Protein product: CASREGGGSGYTF.

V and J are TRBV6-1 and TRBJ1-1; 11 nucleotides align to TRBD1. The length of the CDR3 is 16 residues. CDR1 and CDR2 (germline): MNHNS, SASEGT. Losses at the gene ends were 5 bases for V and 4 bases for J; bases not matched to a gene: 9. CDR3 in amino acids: CASSPDRGQGSTEAFF. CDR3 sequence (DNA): TGTGCCAGCAGTCCGGACAGGGGGCAGGGGAGCACTGAAGCTTTCTTT.

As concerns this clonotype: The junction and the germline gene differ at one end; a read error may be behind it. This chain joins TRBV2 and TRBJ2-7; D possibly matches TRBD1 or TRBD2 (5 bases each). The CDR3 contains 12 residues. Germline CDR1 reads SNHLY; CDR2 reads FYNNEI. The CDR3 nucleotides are TGTGTCAGCGGAATAGGGGTGTACGAGCAGTACTTC. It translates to CVSGIGVYEQYF.

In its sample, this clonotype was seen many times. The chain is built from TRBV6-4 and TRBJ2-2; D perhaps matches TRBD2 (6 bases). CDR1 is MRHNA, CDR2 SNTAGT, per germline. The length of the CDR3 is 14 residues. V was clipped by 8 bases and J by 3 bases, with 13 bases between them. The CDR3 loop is CASAARGDTGELFF. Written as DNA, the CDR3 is TGTGCCAGCGCGGCGCGGGGAGACACCGGGGAGCTGTTTTTT.

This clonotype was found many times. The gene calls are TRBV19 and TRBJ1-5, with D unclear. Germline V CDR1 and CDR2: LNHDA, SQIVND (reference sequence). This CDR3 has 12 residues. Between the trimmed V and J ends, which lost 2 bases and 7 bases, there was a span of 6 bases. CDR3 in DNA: TGTGCCAGTAGTATACAGCTGCAGCCCCAGCATTTT. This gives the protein CASSIQLQPQHF.

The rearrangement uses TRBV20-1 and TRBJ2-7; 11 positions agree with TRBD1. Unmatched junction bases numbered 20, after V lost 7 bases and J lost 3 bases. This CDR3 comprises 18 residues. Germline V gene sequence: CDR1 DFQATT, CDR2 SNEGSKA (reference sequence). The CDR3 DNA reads TGCAGTGTCGCTCCATGGACAGGGGGCGCAGGCTGGATCTACGAGCAGTACTTC. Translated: CSVAPWTGGAGWIYEQYF.

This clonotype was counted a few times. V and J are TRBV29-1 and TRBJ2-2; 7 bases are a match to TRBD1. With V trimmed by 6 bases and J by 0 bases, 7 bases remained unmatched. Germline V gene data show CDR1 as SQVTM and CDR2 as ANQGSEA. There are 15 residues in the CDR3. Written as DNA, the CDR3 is TGCAGCGTCGGCACCGGGACAGCGAACACCGGGGAGCTGTTTTTT. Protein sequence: CSVGTGTANTGELFF.

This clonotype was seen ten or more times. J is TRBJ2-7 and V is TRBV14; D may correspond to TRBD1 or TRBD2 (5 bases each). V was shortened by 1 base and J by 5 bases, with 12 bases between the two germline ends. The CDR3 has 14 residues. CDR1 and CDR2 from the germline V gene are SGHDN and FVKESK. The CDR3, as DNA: TGTGCCAGCAGCCAAGCGGGTCGGGGCCACGAGCAGTACTTC. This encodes CASSQAGRGHEQYF.

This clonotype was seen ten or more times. The CDR3: CASRYRVNQPQHF. Here the CDR3 DNA reads TGTGCCAGTAGATACAGGGTCAATCAGCCCCAGCATTTT. The chain uses TRBV19 and TRBJ1-5; D possibly corresponds to TRBD1 (6 bases). CDR1 and CDR2 (germline): LNHDA, SQIVND (reference sequence). Trimming pared 6 bases from V and 3 bases from J, leaving 9 bases between. The CDR3 loop spans 13 amino acids.

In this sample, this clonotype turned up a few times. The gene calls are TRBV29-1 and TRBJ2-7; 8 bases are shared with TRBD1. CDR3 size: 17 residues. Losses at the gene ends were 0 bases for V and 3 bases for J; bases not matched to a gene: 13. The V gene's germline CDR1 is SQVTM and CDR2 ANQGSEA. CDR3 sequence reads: CSVEDGGQDLLVYEQYF. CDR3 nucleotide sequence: TGCAGCGTTGAAGATGGGGGACAGGACCTCTTAGTCTACGAGCAGTACTTC.

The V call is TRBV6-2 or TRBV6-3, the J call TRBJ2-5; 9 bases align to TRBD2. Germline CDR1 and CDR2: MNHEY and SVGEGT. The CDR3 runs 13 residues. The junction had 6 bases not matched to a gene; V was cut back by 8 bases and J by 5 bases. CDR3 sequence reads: CASLAGGVETQYF. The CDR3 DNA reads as TGTGCCAGCCTGGCGGGAGGGGTGGAGACCCAGTACTTC.

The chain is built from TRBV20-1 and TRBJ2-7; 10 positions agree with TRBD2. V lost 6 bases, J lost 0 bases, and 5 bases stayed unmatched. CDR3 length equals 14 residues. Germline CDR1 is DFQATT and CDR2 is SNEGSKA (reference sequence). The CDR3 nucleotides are TGCAGTGCGCCCGCTAGCGGGAGCTCCTACGAGCAGTACTTC. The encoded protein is CSAPASGSSYEQYF.

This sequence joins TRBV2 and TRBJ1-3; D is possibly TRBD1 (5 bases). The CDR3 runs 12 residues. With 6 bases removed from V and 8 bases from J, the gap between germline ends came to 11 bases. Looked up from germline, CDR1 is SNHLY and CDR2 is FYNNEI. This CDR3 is CASRSDTDTIYF. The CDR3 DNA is TGTGCCAGCAGATCGGACACAGACACCATATATTTT.